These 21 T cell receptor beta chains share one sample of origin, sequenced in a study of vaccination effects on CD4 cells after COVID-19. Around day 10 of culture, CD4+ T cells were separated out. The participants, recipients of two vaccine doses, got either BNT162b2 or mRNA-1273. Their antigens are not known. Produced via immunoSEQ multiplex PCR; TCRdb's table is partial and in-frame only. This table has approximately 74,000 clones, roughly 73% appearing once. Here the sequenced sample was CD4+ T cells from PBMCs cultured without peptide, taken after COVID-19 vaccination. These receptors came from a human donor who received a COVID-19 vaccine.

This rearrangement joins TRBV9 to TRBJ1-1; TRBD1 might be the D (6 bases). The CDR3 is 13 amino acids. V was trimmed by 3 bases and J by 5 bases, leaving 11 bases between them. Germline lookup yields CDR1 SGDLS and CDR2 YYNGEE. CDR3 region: CASSGDRRTEAFF. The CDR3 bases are TGTGCCAGCAGCGGTGACAGGAGGACTGAAGCTTTCTTT.

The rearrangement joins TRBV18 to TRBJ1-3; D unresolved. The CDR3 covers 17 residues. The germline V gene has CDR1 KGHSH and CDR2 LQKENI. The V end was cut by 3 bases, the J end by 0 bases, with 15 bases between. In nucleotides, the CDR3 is TGTGCCAGCTCACCGATGGCTCCGGGGATCTCTGGAAACACCATATATTTT. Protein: CASSPMAPGISGNTIYF.

The CDR3 sequence: CASSKAGRGPDEQFF. The DNA of the CDR3 is TGTGCCAGCAGCAAAGCGGGGCGGGGTCCAGATGAGCAGTTCTTC. V usage is TRBV21-1 and J usage is TRBJ2-1; the table calls TRBD2, which could not be checked here. TRBV21-1 is an annotated pseudogene. The CDR3 spans 15 residues.

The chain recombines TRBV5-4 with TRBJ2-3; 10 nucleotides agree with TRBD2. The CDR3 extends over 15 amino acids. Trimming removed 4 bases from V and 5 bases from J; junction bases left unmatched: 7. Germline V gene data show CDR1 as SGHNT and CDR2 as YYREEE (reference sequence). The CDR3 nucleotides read TGTGCCAGCAGCAAAGGGACTAGCGCCGGAGATACGCAGTATTTT. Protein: CASSKGTSAGDTQYF.

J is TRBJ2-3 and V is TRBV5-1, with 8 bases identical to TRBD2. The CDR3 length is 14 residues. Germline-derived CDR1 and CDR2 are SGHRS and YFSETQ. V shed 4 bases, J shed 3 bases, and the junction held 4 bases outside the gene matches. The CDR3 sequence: CASSPRLATDTQYF. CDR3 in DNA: TGCGCCAGCAGCCCGAGACTAGCGACAGATACGCAGTATTTT. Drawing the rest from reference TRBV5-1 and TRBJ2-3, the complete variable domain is KAGVTQTPRYLIKTRGQQVTLSCSPISGHRSVSWYQQTPGQGLQFLFEYFSETQRNKGNFPGRFSGRQFSNSRSEMNVSTLELGDSALYLCASSPRLATDTQYFGPGTRLTVL.

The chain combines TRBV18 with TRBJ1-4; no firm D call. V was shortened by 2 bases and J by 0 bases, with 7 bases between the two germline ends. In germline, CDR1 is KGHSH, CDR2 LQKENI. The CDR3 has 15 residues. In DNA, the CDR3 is TGTGCCAGCTCACCATCGGGTGCAACTAATGAAAAACTGTTTTTT. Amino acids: CASSPSGATNEKLFF.

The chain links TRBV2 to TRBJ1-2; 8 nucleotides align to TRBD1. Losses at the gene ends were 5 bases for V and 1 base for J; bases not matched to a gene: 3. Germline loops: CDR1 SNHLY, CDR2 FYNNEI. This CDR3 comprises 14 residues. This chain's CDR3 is CASSPGQVNYGYTF. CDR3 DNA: TGTGCCAGCAGTCCGGGACAGGTTAACTATGGCTACACCTTC.

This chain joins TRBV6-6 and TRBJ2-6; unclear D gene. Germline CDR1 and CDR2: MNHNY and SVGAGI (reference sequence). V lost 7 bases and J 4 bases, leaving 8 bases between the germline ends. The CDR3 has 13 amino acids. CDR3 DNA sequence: TGTGCCAGCACCATAGCCGGGGCCAACGTCCTGACTTTC. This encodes CASTIAGANVLTF.

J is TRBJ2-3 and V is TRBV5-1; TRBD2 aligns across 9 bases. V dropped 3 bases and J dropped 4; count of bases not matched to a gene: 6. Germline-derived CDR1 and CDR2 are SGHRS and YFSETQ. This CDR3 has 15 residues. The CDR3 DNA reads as TGCGCCAGCAGCTCCTTGCGGGGGGGCCCAGATACGCAGTATTTT. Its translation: CASSSLRGGPDTQYF.

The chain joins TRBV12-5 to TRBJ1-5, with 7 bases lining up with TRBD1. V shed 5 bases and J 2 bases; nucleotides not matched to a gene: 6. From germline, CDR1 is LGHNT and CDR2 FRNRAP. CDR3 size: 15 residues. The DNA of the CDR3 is TGTGCTAGTGGTCCACAGGGGAGCGGCAATCAGCCCCAGCATTTT. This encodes CASGPQGSGNQPQHF.

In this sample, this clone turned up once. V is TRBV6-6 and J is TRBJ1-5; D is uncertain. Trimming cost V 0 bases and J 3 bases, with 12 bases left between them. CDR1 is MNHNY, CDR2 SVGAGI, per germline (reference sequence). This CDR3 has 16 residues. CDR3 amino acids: CASSYSSGGNNQPQHF. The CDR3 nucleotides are TGTGCCAGCAGTTACTCTTCCGGTGGGAACAATCAGCCCCAGCATTTT.

CDR3 sequence: CASSAGDGNYGYTF. CDR3 DNA: TGTGCCAGCAGTGCTGGGGACGGGAACTATGGCTACACCTTC. V gene TRBV2 combines with J gene TRBJ1-2, with a weak D call TRBD1 (5 bases). Germline V gene sequence: CDR1 SNHLY, CDR2 FYNNEI. V lost 4 bases to trimming and J lost 2 bases, with 11 bases between them. The CDR3 sequence is 14 residues long.

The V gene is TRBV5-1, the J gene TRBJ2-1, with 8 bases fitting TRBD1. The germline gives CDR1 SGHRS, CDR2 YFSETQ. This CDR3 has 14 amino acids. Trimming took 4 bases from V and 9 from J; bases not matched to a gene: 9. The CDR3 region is CASSPDRVVIEQFF. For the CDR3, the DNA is TGCGCCAGCAGCCCGGACAGGGTGGTAATTGAGCAGTTCTTC.

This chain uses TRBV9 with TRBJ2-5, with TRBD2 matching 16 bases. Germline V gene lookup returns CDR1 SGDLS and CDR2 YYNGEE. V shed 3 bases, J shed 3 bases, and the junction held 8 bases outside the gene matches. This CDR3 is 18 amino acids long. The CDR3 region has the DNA TGTGCCAGCAGCGCGGGGACTAGCGGGGGGGCGGTTGAAGAGACCCAGTACTTC. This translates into CASSAGTSGGAVEETQYF.

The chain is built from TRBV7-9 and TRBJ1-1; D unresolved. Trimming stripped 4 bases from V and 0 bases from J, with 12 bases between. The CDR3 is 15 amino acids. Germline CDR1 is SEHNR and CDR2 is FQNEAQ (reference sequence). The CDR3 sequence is CASSSWQEMNTEAFF. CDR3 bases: TGTGCCAGCAGCTCTTGGCAGGAAATGAACACTGAAGCTTTCTTT.

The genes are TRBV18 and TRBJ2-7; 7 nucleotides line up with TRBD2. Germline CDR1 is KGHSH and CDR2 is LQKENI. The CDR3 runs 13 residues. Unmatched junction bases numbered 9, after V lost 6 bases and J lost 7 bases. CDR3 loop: CASSPGQAGEQYV. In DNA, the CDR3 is TGTGCCAGCTCCCCCGGCCAAGCGGGGGAGCAGTACGTC.

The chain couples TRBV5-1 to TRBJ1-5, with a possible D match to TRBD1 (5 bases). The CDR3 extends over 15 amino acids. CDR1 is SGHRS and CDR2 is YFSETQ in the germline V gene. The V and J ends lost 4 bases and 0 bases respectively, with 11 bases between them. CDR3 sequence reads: CASSPRDGSNQPQHF. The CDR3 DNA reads TGCGCCAGCAGCCCTAGGGACGGTAGCAATCAGCCCCAGCATTTT.

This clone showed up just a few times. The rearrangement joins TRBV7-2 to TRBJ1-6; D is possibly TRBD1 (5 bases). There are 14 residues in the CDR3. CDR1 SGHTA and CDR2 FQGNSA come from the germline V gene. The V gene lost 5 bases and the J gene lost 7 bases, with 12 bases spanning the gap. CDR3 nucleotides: TGTGCCAGCAGCGTCTTGAGGGGAAATTCACCCCTCCACTTT. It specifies CASSVLRGNSPLHF. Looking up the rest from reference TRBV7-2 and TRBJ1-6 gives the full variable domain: GAGVSQSPSNKVTEKGKDVELRCDPISGHTALYWYRQSLGQGLEFLIYFQGNSAPDKSGLPSDRFSAERTGGSVSTLTIQRTQQEDSAVYLCASSVLRGNSPLHFGNGTRLTVT.

The CDR3 region is CASSVTTGASEKLFF. The CDR3 DNA reads TGTGCCAGCAGCGTCACGACAGGGGCAAGCGAAAAACTGTTTTTT. The rearrangement uses TRBV3-1 (or the pseudogene TRBV3-2) and TRBJ1-4; 8 nucleotides agree with TRBD1. The CDR3 runs to 15 residues. J was trimmed by 8 bases and V by 5 bases; bases with no gene match: 10. Germline lookup yields CDR1 LGHDT and CDR2 YNNKEL (reference sequence).

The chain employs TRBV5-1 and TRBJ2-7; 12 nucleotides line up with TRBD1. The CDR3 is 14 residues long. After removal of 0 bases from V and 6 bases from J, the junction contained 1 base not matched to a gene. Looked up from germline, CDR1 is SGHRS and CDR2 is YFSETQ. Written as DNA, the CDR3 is TGCGCCAGCAGCTTGGTGGGACAGGGGGCCGAGCAGTACGTC. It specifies CASSLVGQGAEQYV.

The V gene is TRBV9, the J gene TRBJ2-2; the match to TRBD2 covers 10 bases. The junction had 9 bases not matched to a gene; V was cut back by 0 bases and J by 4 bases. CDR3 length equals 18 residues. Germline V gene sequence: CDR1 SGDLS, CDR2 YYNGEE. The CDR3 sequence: CASSVVSGGAMGTGELFF. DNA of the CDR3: TGTGCCAGCAGCGTAGTGAGCGGGGGGGCAATGGGCACCGGGGAGCTGTTTTTT.